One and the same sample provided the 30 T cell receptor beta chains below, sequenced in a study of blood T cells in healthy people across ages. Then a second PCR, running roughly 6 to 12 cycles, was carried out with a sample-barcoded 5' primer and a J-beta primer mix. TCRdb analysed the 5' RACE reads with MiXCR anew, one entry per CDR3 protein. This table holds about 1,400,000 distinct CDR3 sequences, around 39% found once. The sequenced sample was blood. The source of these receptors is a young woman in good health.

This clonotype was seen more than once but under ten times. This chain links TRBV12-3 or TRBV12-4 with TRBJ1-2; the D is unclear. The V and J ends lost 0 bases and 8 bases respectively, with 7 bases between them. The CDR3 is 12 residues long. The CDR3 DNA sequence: TGTGCCAGCAGTTTAGCAGGGAGCGGCTACACCTTC. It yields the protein CASSLAGSGYTF.

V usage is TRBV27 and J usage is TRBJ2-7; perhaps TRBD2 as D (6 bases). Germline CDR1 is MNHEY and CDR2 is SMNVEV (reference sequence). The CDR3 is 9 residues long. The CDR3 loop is CEKVGRGYF. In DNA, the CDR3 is TGTGAGAAGGTGGGGCGGGGGTACTTC.

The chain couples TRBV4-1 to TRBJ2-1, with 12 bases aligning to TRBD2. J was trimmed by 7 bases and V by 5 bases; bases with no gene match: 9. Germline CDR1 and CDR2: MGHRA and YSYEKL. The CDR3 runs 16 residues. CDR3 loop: CASSKGLAGPGNEQFF. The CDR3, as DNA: TGCGCCAGCAGCAAAGGACTAGCGGGGCCAGGAAATGAGCAGTTCTTC.

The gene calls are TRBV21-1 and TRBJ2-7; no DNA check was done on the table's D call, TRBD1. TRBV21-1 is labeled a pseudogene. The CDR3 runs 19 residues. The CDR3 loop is CASSKENSDRVSKVYEQYF. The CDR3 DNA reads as TGTGCCAGCAGCAAAGAAAATTCAGACAGGGTTTCAAAGGTCTACGAGCAGTACTTC.

CDR3 in DNA: TGCAGTGCTAGTACGGCACAGGGCCAAGAGACCCAGTACTTC. Encoded protein: CSASTAQGQETQYF. The rearrangement links TRBV20-1 to TRBJ2-5; maybe TRBD1 (6 bases). The V end was cut by 3 bases, the J end by 1 base, with 12 bases between. The V gene's germline CDR1 is DFQATT and CDR2 SNEGSKA (reference sequence). The CDR3 loop spans 14 amino acids.

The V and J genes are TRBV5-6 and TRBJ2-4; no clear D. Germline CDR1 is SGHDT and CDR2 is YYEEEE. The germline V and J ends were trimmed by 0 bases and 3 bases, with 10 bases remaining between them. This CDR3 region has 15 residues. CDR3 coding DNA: TGTGCCAGCAGCTTGGTAGCTTTGGGCAAAAACATTCAGTACTTC. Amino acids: CASSLVALGKNIQYF.

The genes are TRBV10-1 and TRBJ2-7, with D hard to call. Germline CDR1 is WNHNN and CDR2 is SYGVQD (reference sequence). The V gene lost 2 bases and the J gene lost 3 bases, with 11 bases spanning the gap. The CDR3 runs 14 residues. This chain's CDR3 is CASSEGPESYEQYF. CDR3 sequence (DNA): TGCGCCAGCAGTGAGGGTCCTGAGAGCTACGAGCAGTACTTC.

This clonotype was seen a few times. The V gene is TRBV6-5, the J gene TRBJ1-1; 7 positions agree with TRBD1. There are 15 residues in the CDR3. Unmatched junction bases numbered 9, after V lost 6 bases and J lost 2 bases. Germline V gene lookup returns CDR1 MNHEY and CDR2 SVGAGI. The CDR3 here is CASSPHGTVNTEAFF. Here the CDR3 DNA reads TGTGCCAGCAGCCCACACGGGACAGTAAACACTGAAGCTTTCTTT.

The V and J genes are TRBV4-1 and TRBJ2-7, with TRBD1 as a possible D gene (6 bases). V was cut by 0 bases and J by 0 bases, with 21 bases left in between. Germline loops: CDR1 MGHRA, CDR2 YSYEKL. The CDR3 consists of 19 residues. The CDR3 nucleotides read TGCGCCAGCAGCCAAGATTTGGTCGTTGGGGGCGCAAGCTCCTACGAGCAGTACTTC. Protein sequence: CASSQDLVVGGASSYEQYF.

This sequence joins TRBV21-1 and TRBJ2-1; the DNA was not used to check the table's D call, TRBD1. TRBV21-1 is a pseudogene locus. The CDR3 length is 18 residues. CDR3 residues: CASARDRGRLGPSNEQFF. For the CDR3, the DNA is TGTGCCAGCGCACGGGACAGGGGGCGGCTAGGCCCTTCTAATGAGCAGTTCTTC.

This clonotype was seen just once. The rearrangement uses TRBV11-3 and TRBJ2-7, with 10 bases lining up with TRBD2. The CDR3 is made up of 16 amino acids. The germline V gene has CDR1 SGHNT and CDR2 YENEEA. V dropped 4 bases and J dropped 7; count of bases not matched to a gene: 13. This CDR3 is CASSSRGSGGNNEQYF. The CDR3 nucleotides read TGTGCCAGCAGCTCCCGGGGTAGCGGGGGGAACAATGAGCAGTACTTC.

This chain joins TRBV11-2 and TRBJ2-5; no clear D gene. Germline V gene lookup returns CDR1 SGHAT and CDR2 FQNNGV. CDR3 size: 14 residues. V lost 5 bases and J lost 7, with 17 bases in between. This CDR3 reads CASSPGSMEGTQYF. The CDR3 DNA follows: TGTGCCAGCAGCCCCGGTAGCATGGAAGGGACCCAGTACTTC.

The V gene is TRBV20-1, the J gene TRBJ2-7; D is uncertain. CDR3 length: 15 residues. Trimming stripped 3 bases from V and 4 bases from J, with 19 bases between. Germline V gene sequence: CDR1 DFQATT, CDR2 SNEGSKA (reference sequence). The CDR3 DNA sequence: TGCAGTGCTAGTGATAACCCGGGTCTAGTGTACGAGCAGTACTTC. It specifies CSASDNPGLVYEQYF.

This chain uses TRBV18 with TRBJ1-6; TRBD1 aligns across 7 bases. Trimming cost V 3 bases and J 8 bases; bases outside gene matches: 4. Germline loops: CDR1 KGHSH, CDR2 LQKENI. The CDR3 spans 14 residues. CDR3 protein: CASSPAGGYSPLHF. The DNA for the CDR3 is TGTGCCAGCTCACCGGCAGGGGGTTATTCACCCCTCCACTTT.

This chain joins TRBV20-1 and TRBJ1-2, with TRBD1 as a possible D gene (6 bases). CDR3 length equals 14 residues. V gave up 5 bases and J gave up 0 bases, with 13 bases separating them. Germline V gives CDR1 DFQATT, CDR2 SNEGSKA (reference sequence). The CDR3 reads CSAGTGTPNYGYTF. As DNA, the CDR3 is TGCAGTGCTGGGACCGGGACACCTAACTATGGCTACACCTTC.

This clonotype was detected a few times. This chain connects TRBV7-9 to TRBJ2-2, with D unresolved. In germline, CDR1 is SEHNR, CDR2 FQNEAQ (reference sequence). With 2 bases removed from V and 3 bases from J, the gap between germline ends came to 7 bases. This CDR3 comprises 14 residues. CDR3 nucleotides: TGTGCCAGCAGCTTAAGGGTCGACACCGGGGAGCTGTTTTTT. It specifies CASSLRVDTGELFF.

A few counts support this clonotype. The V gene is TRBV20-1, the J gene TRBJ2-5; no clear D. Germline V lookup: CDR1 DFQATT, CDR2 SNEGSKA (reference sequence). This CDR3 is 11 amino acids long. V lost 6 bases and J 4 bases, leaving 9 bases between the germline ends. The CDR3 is CSAHLPETQYF. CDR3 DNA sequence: TGCAGTGCCCACCTCCCAGAGACCCAGTACTTC.

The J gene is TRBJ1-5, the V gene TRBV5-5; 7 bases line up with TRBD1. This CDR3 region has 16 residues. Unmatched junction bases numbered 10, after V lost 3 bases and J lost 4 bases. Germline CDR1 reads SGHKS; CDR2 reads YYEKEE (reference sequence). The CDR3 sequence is CASSSNPGQTNQPQHF. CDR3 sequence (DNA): TGTGCCAGCAGCTCAAACCCGGGACAGACAAATCAGCCCCAGCATTTT.

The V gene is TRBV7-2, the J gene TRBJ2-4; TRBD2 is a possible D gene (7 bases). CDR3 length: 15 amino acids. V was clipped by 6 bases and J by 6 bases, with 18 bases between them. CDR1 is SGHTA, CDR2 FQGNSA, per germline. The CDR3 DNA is TGTGCCAGCAGTCTAGGGGGGGGAATAGTAAACATTCAGTACTTC. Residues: CASSLGGGIVNIQYF.

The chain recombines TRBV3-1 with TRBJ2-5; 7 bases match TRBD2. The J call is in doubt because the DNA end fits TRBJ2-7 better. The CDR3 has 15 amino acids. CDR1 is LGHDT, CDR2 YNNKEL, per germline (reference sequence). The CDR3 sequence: CASSRAAGRLVEQYF. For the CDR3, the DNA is TGTGCCAGCAGCCGTGCAGCGGGGCGCCTGGTCGAGCAGTACTTC.

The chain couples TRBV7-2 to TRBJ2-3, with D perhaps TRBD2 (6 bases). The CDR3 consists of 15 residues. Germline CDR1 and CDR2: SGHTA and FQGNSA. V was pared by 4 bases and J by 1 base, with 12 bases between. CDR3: CASSSTGSGTDTQYF. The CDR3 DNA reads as TGTGCCAGCAGCTCAACCGGGAGTGGCACAGATACGCAGTATTTT.

This CDR3 is CASSFQDRAHGELFF. The CDR3 bases are TGTGCCAGCAGTTTCCAGGACAGGGCCCACGGGGAGCTGTTTTTT. The genes are TRBV27 and TRBJ2-2, with 8 bases aligning to TRBD1. CDR1 is MNHEY, CDR2 SMNVEV, per germline (reference sequence). Losses at the gene ends were 3 bases for V and 7 bases for J; bases not matched to a gene: 7. CDR3 length equals 15 residues.

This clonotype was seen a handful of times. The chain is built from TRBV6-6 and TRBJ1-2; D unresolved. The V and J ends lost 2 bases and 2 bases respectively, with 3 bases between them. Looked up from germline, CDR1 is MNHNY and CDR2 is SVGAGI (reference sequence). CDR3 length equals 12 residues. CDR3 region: CASSYENYGYTF. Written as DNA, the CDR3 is TGTGCCAGCAGTTACGAGAACTATGGCTACACCTTC.

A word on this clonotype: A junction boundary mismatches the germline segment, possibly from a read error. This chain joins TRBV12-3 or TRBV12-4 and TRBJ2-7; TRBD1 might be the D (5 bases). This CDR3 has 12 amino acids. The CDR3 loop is CANSLAGYEQYF. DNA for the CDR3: TGTGCCAACAGTTTAGCAGGGTACGAGCAGTACTTC.

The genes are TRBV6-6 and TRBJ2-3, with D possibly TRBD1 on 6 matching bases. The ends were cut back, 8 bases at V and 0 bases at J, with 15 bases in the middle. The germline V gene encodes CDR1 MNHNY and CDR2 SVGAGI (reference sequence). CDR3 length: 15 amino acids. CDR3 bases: TGTGCCAGCCTGGGGGCGGATTCTAGCACAGATACGCAGTATTTT. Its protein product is CASLGADSSTDTQYF.

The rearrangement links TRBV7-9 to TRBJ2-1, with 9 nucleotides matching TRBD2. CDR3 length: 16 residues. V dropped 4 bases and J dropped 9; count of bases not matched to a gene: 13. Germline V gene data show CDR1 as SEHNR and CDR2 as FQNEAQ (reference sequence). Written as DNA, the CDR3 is TGTGCCAGCAGCTCCCGTCGTTCTAGCGGGACCAGTGAGCAGTTCTTC. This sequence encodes CASSSRRSSGTSEQFF.

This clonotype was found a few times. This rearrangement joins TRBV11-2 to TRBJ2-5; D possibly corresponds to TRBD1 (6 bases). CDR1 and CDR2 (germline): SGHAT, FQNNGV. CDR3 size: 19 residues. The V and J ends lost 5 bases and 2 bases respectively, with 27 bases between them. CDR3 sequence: CASSAGPGTRGIRQETQYF. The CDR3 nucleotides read TGTGCCAGCAGCGCAGGCCCCGGGACAAGGGGTATTAGACAAGAGACCCAGTACTTC.

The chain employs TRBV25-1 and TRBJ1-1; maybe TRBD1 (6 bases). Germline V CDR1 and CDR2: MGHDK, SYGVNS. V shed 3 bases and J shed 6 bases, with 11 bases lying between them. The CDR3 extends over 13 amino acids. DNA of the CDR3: TGTGCCAGCAGTGAGCCTGGACAGCCTGAAGCTTTCTTT. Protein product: CASSEPGQPEAFF.

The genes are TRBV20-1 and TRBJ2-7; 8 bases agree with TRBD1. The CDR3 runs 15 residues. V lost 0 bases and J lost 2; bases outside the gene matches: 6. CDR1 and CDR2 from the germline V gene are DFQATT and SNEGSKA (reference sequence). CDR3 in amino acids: CSARDRGTGPYEQYF. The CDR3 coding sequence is TGCAGTGCTAGAGATAGGGGGACAGGCCCCTACGAGCAGTACTTC.

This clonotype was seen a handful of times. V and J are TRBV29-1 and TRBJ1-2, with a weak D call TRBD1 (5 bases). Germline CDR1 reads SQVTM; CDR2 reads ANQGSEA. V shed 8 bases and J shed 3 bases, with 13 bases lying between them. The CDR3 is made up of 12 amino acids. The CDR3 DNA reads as TGCAGCATAGGACGGGGCGACTATGGCTACACCTTC. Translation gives CSIGRGDYGYTF.